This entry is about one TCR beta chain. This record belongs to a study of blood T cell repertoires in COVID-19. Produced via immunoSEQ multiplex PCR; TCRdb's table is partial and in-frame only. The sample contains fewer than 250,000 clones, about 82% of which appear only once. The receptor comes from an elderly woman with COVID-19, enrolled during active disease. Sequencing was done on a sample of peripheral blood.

The CDR3 here is CASSRFHTAQGYGYTF. CDR3 sequence (DNA): TGTGCCAGCAGCCGGTTCCACACGGCTCAGGGCTATGGCTACACCTTC. The chain combines TRBV3-1 (or the pseudogene TRBV3-2) with TRBJ1-2; D may be TRBD1 (5 bases). Germline values: CDR1 LGHDT, CDR2 YNNKEL (reference sequence). The CDR3 contains 16 residues. With 4 bases removed from V and 4 bases from J, the gap between germline ends came to 19 bases.